This T cell receptor beta chain was sequenced in a study of CD8+ T cells in alopecia areata. The study's findings and limits: Although TCR sharing was seen in mice, sharing across patients was less clear, possibly for HLA-related reasons. Clonality in the scalp and expanded CD8+ clones ranked among the top 100 were significantly decreased by tofacitinib.

Reverse transcription of extracted RNA yielded cDNA, which provided the sequencing template. Clones were read by immunoSEQ multiplex PCR, and TCRdb kept only the in-frame ones, dropping some. This sample has 85,000 to 95,000 clones, with around three quarters found just once. As to treatment: oral pan-JAK inhibitor, 5-10 mg twice daily. Sampling of alopecia areata patients yielded lesional scalp punch biopsies as well as peripheral blood. As concerns this clone: Its antigen is not identified.

The V and J ends lost 4 bases and 6 bases respectively, with 12 bases between them. The germline CDR1 and CDR2 sequences are LGHNA and YSLEER. This CDR3 comprises 13 residues. This receptor was obtained from a human donor with alopecia areata. Sequenced material: CD8+ T cells sorted from blood, taken at approximately week 42, from a patient treated with tofacitinib. The chain uses TRBV4-3 and TRBJ1-1; D might be TRBD1 (6 bases). CDR3 loop: CASSPRKGAEAFF. DNA of the CDR3: TGCGCCAGCAGCCCTCGTAAGGGGGCTGAAGCTTTCTTT.